This T cell receptor (beta chain) originates from a study of tumor-infiltrating lymphocytes in primary liver carcinoma. RNA was extracted from whole blood without cell sorting, alongside germline DNA. Production of TCR beta cDNA used roughly 480 ng total RNA together with a constant-region primer. Slightly modified ARM-PCR, run as three nested multiplex PCR rounds, produced the TCR beta libraries. Each of the first two PCR rounds ran approximately 10 cycles with TRBV1-TRBV30 forward and C-beta reverse primers. TCRdb reprocessed the multiplex PCR reads via MiXCR and lists one record per CDR3 protein. The sample lists more than 150,000 distinct CDR3 sequences; 50% to 75% were seen once. Germline V gives CDR1 SGHAT, CDR2 FQNNGV. The CDR3 sequence is 15 residues long. As for this clonotype: At one end the junction does not follow the germline gene, possibly because of a read error.

V is TRBV11-2 and J is TRBJ2-7; 15 nucleotides line up with TRBD2. The specimen was peripheral blood. The clonotype originates from a man aged 35-49 years with primary liver carcinoma and hepatitis B virus infection. The CDR3 is CASSPGLAGGYEQCF. For the CDR3, the DNA is TGTGCCAGCAGCCCGGGACTAGCGGGAGGCTACGAACAGTGCTTC.